A selection of T cell receptor beta chains follows, all from one sample in a study of blood T cells in healthy people across ages. Using its own MiXCR run on the 5' RACE reads, TCRdb lists one record per CDR3 protein. Altogether hundreds of thousands of distinct CDR3 sequences are present, under 65% being singletons, with the ten largest covering about 13%. The sequencing input was blood. The source is an elderly woman in good health. CDR3s include the opening cysteine and the closing phenylalanine or tryptophan. A D gene is named only where the DNA matches it firmly. Not every row has a clone size; where given, it reads once, few, many or a size class.

TRBJ1-1,14,TRBV5-1,TRBD1,-,CASSRDRSWTEAFF,TGCGCCAGCAGCCGGGACAGGAGTTGGACTGAAGCTTTCTTT
TRBJ2-3,13,TRBV20-1,-,many,CSAHFTEADTQYF,TGCAGTGCCCACTTTACGGAGGCAGATACGCAGTATTTT
TRBJ2-2,14,TRBV6-6,-,-,CASMQGPGTGELFF,TGTGCCAGCATGCAGGGGCCGGGCACCGGGGAGCTGTTTTTT
TRBJ2-4,13,TRBV20-1,-,many,CSARSGPAWEQYF,TGCAGTGCTAGATCCGGCCCTGCGTGGGAGCAGTACTTC
TRBJ2-1,14,TRBV9,-,-,CASSSRAQDNEQFF,TGTGCCAGCAGCTCCCGGGCCCAGGACAATGAGCAGTTCTTC
TRBJ1-5,15,TRBV2,TRBD1,-,CASSRQGVRGQPQHF,TGTGCCAGCAGTAGACAGGGGGTGAGGGGTCAGCCCCAGCATTTT
TRBJ2-7,15,TRBV4-2,-,-,CASSQGVDAPYEQYF,TGTGCCAGCAGCCAAGGGGTGGACGCCCCCTACGAGCAGTACTTC
TRBJ1-6,15,TRBV27,TRBD1,-,CASSPWDRGDSPLHF,TGTGCCAGCAGTCCCTGGGACAGGGGGGATTCACCCCTCCACTTT
TRBJ2-7,14,TRBV5-1,-,many,CASSPFPDPYEQYF,TGCGCCAGCAGTCCTTTCCCCGACCCGTACGAGCAGTACTTC
TRBJ2-4,13,TRBV20-1,-,many,CSARPVAKNIQYF,TGCAGTGCTAGACCGGTAGCCAAAAACATTCAGTACTTC
TRBJ2-1,17,TRBV10-3,TRBD2,-,CAISDHGGAGGPNEQFF,TGTGCCATCAGTGATCACGGGGGGGCGGGAGGTCCCAATGAGCAGTTCTTC
TRBJ1-1,15,TRBV18,-,few,CASSLAGAKNTEAFF,TGTGCCAGCTCACTGGCAGGGGCTAAGAACACTGAAGCTTTCTTT
TRBJ2-7,17,TRBV27,-,-,CASSPWAGRNRYNEQYF,TGTGCCAGCAGTCCCTGGGCAGGGCGCAATCGATACAATGAGCAGTACTTC
TRBJ2-7,15,TRBV2,-,-,CASKWQGLGFYEQYF,TGTGCCAGCAAGTGGCAGGGGCTCGGGTTTTACGAGCAGTACTTC
TRBJ1-4,13,TRBV4-1,-,-,CASSQARGEKLFF,TGCGCCAGCAGCCAAGCCCGGGGAGAAAAACTGTTTTTT
TRBJ2-4,14,TRBV2,-,-,CASSGAWEGDIQYF,TGTGCCAGCAGTGGGGCGTGGGAAGGGGACATTCAGTACTTC
TRBJ1-1,13,TRBV7-2,TRBD1,many,CASSPYRGTEAFF,TGTGCCAGCAGCCCCTACAGGGGCACTGAAGCTTTCTTT
TRBJ2-1,17,TRBV20-1,TRBD2,many,CSARSGQREFKFDEQFF,TGCAGTGCTAGAAGTGGCCAGCGGGAGTTTAAGTTTGATGAGCAGTTCTTC
TRBJ2-1,12,TRBV7-8,-,few,CASSLAMGEQFF,TGTGCCAGCAGCTTAGCTATGGGTGAGCAGTTCTTC
TRBJ2-2,14,TRBV7-2,-,-,CASSLYQHTGELFF,TGTGCCAGCAGCTTATATCAGCACACCGGGGAGCTGTTTTTT
TRBJ2-2,15,TRBV7-2,-,-,CASSLEGPRTGELFF,TGTGCCAGCAGCTTAGAGGGCCCTCGGACCGGGGAGCTGTTTTTT
TRBJ2-7,14,TRBV29-1,TRBD1,-,CSVVLAGGLVEQYF,TGCAGCGTTGTTTTGGCAGGGGGTCTCGTCGAGCAGTACTTC
TRBJ2-1,15,TRBV9,TRBD1,-,CASSPRDSSYNERFF,TGTGCCAGCAGCCCCCGGGACAGCTCCTACAATGAGCGGTTCTTC
TRBJ1-2,14,TRBV28,-,many,CASSLAGPNYGYTF,TGTGCCAGCAGTTTGGCAGGGCCTAACTATGGCTACACCTTC
TRBJ1-1,12,TRBV6-2/TRBV6-3,-,-,CASSRRGAEAFF,TGTGCCAGCAGCAGGAGAGGAGCTGAAGCTTTCTTT
TRBJ2-3,13,TRBV29-1,-,-,CSVSGPSTDTQYF,TGCAGCGTATCGGGACCGAGCACAGATACGCAGTATTTT
TRBJ2-7,14,TRBV3-1,-,many,CASSLRYSPYEQYF,TGTGCCAGCAGCCTCCGTTACTCTCCCTACGAGCAGTACTTC
TRBJ2-1,13,TRBV27,-,once,CASSIGGAYEQFF,TGTGCCAGCAGTATCGGAGGGGCATATGAGCAGTTCTTC
TRBJ1-2,14,TRBV18,-,-,CASSPPQGNYGYTF,TGTGCCAGCTCACCCCCCCAGGGCAACTATGGCTACACCTTC
TRBJ2-3,11,TRBV3-1,-,-,CANSSLNTQYF,TGTGCCAACAGCAGTCTTAATACGCAGTATTTT
TRBJ1-2,13,TRBV12-3/TRBV12-4,-,-,CASSLAGFYGYTF,TGTGCCAGCAGTTTAGCTGGCTTCTATGGCTACACCTTC
TRBJ1-2,14,TRBV18,-,-,CASSLSAGGYGYTF,TGTGCCAGCTCACTTTCCGCGGGGGGCTATGGCTACACCTTC
TRBJ2-2,14,TRBV12-3/TRBV12-4,-,-,CASSIRTVAGELFF,TGTGCCAGCAGTATCCGTACCGTCGCCGGGGAGCTGTTTTTT
TRBJ1-5,14,TRBV6-6,TRBD1,many,CASSYGQAPQPQHF,TGTGCCAGCAGTTACGGACAGGCTCCCCAGCCCCAGCATTTT
TRBJ2-3,15,TRBV12-3/TRBV12-4,TRBD2,-,CASSLRGSLTDTQYF,TGTGCCAGCAGTTTACGCGGGAGCTTGACAGATACGCAGTATTTT
TRBJ2-1,15,TRBV9,-,few,CASSVVSSSYNEQFF,TGTGCCAGCAGCGTAGTATCGAGCTCCTACAATGAGCAGTTCTTC
TRBJ2-5,13,TRBV20-1,TRBD2,few,CSASSSGRETQYF,TGCAGTGCTAGTTCTAGCGGGAGAGAGACCCAGTACTTC
TRBJ2-1,12,TRBV11-2,-,many,CASSFSNNEQFF,TGTGCCAGCAGCTTCTCAAACAATGAGCAGTTCTTC
TRBJ2-3,16,TRBV12-3/TRBV12-4,-,many,CASTRSGLARTDTQYF,TGTGCCAGCACCCGGAGCGGGCTAGCCCGTACAGATACGCAGTATTTT
TRBJ1-5,15,TRBV7-2,-,-,CASSFSAGRYQPQHF,TGTGCCAGCAGCTTTTCTGCGGGACGATATCAGCCCCAGCATTTT
TRBJ2-3,16,TRBV15,-,-,CATSPQARRGIDTQYF,TGTGCCACCAGCCCACAGGCCCGGCGGGGTATCGATACGCAGTATTTT
TRBJ2-1,18,TRBV4-3,TRBD2,-,CASSQDIRGGGAYNEQFF,TGCGCCAGCAGCCAAGATATCCGGGGTGGGGGGGCCTACAATGAGCAGTTCTTC
TRBJ2-7,13,TRBV28,-,-,CASSLGGSYKQYF,TGTGCCAGCAGTTTAGGGGGGTCCTACAAGCAGTACTTC
TRBJ1-2,12,TRBV6-5,-,many,CASTQRGYGYTF,TGTGCCAGCACCCAAAGGGGCTATGGCTACACCTTC
TRBJ2-1,17,TRBV6-5,TRBD2,-,CASSYRRGGAVGNEQFF,TGTGCCAGCAGTTACCGCCGCGGGGGGGCCGTTGGGAATGAGCAGTTCTTC
TRBJ1-6,18,TRBV3-1,TRBD1,-,CASSQVFPTGGIYSPLHF,TGTGCCAGCAGCCAAGTATTCCCGACAGGGGGAATTTATTCACCCCTCCACTTT
TRBJ2-7,14,TRBV6-5,-,few,CASSYSAIRNEQYF,TGTGCCAGCAGTTACTCTGCGATTAGGAATGAGCAGTACTTC
TRBJ1-5,15,TRBV7-2,TRBD1,-,CASSLSTGGGKPQHF,TGTGCCAGCAGCTTAAGTACAGGGGGCGGAAAGCCCCAGCATTTT
TRBJ1-3,15,TRBV20-1,-,few,CSAKNEGVSGNTIYF,TGCAGTGCAAAGAATGAAGGGGTCTCTGGAAACACCATATATTTT
TRBJ2-1,14,TRBV29-1,TRBD2,once,CSATGTSGGDEQFF,TGCAGCGCTACTGGGACTAGCGGGGGGGATGAGCAGTTCTTC
TRBJ2-3,12,TRBV20-1,-,-,CSALIGTDTQYF,TGCAGTGCTTTAATTGGCACAGATACGCAGTATTTT
TRBJ2-6,13,TRBV20-1,-,-,CSAPPRGANVLTF,TGCAGTGCTCCTCCCCGTGGGGCCAACGTCCTGACTTTC
TRBJ2-5,13,TRBV29-1,-,-,CSVVLGGTGEQYF,TGCAGCGTTGTGCTCGGGGGAACGGGGGAGCAGTACTTC
TRBJ2-6,17,TRBV18,-,-,CASSPTLDASGANVLTF,TGTGCCAGCTCACCAACTTTGGACGCCTCTGGGGCCAACGTCCTGACTTTC